Each of the 20 T cell receptor beta chains below was sequenced from the same sample in a study of human T cells and chemical hapten exposure. TCRdb itself ran the RACE reads through MiXCR, one entry per CDR3 protein. Found here are 30,000 to 40,000 distinct CDR3 sequences, about 5.5% of them singletons; the top ten hold around 13%. Described time point: healthy volunteer bleed at 6 weeks. The starting material, unfractionated whole blood, was used for total RNA extraction. The sample consisted of whole blood. The receptors here all came from a human donor in good health. Some clones in this sample may be carry-over from other donors' samples.

In its sample, this clonotype was seen many times. This sequence joins TRBV28 and TRBJ2-7; 7 bases match TRBD1. The length of the CDR3 is 16 residues. From germline, CDR1 is MDHEN and CDR2 SYDVKM. The ends lost 4 bases at V and 0 bases at J; junction bases unmatched: 9. The CDR3 loop is CASSYFRDSFSYEQYF. Written as DNA, the CDR3 is TGTGCCAGCAGTTATTTCCGGGACAGCTTCTCCTACGAGCAGTACTTC.

This clonotype appeared many times. The chain combines TRBV5-5 with TRBJ1-1; a weak D match, TRBD1 (5 bases). This CDR3 comprises 14 residues. Germline loops: CDR1 SGHKS, CDR2 YYEKEE (reference sequence). V lost 4 bases and J 6 bases, leaving 16 bases between the germline ends. This CDR3 reads CASSREGFEAEAFF. The CDR3 DNA sequence: TGTGCCAGCAGCCGGGAGGGGTTCGAGGCTGAAGCTTTCTTT.

This chain connects TRBV18 to TRBJ1-3; D call uncertain. Trimming removed 6 bases from V and 2 bases from J, with 8 bases in between. This CDR3 has 13 residues. Germline V CDR1 and CDR2: KGHSH, LQKENI. CDR3 DNA: TGTGCCAGCTCTCGGGAGGCTGGAAACACCATATATTTT. Its protein product is CASSREAGNTIYF.

There are many counts of this clonotype. This chain joins TRBV20-1 and TRBJ1-5; TRBD1 might be the D (6 bases). This CDR3 has 14 amino acids. Germline CDR1 is DFQATT and CDR2 is SNEGSKA (reference sequence). V was shortened by 0 bases and J by 4 bases, with 10 bases between the two germline ends. The CDR3 protein is CSARDRTANQPQHF. As DNA, the CDR3 is TGCAGTGCTAGAGATAGGACAGCAAATCAGCCCCAGCATTTT.

The rearrangement joins TRBV19 to TRBJ2-7; the D gene is possibly TRBD1 (5 bases). Between the trimmed V and J ends, which lost 7 bases and 5 bases, there was a span of 18 bases. The CDR3 consists of 14 residues. Germline V gene lookup returns CDR1 LNHDA and CDR2 SQIVND (reference sequence). For the CDR3, the DNA is TGTGCCAGTATTGGCCTTGGGGCCCCCGACGAGCAGTACTTC. Translating gives CASIGLGAPDEQYF.

This clonotype occurred many times. The chain uses TRBV6-5 and TRBJ1-1, with D unresolved. CDR3 size: 11 residues. CDR1 MNHEY and CDR2 SVGAGI come from the germline V gene. V lost 6 bases to trimming and J lost 7 bases, with 9 bases between them. This CDR3 reads CASRRRSEAFF. The CDR3 DNA sequence: TGTGCCAGCAGAAGACGGAGTGAAGCTTTCTTT.

The chain has TRBV2 and TRBJ2-4; TRBD1 aligns across 7 bases. In germline, CDR1 is SNHLY, CDR2 FYNNEI. With V trimmed by 7 bases and J by 0 bases, 9 bases remained unmatched. The CDR3 is made up of 16 amino acids. The CDR3 nucleotides read TGTGCCAGCACTCCCGACAGGGCCGGAGCCAAAAACATTCAGTACTTC. Translated: CASTPDRAGAKNIQYF.

V usage is TRBV20-1 and J usage is TRBJ2-3; D not certain. CDR1 and CDR2 (germline): DFQATT, SNEGSKA (reference sequence). CDR3 length: 13 amino acids. V was pared by 3 bases and J by 0 bases, with 7 bases between. CDR3 loop: CSARILSTDTQYF. The CDR3 coding sequence is TGCAGTGCTAGGATCCTCAGCACAGATACGCAGTATTTT.

This clonotype was counted at least ten times. Written as DNA, the CDR3 is TGTGCCAGCAGCCAAGGCTCCAGGGGAATCGGCGCCTATGGCTACACCTTC. Its protein is CASSQGSRGIGAYGYTF. V usage is TRBV4-2 and J usage is TRBJ1-2; possible D gene TRBD1, 6 bases. Per germline, CDR1 LGHNA and CDR2 YNFKEQ. The CDR3 contains 17 residues. The V end lost 1 base, the J end lost 4 bases, and 19 bases lay between the germline ends.

This clonotype was counted ten times or more. The V call is TRBV2, the J call TRBJ2-6; 10 positions match TRBD1. J was trimmed by 0 bases and V by 6 bases; bases with no gene match: 8. The CDR3 length is 18 residues. CDR1 and CDR2 (germline): SNHLY, FYNNEI. CDR3 sequence reads: CASSSPGQGTSGANVLTF. For the CDR3, the DNA is TGTGCCAGCAGCTCACCGGGACAGGGGACCTCTGGGGCCAACGTCCTGACTTTC.

V is TRBV30 and J is TRBJ1-1; unclear D gene. The germline CDR1 and CDR2 sequences are GTSNPN and SVGIG (reference sequence). V dropped 4 bases and J dropped 6 bases, with 15 bases sitting between them. This CDR3 contains 13 residues. In DNA form, the CDR3 reads TGTGCCTGGAAGAGGGATTTGAGTGCTGAAGCTTTCTTT. This codes for CAWKRDLSAEAFF.

This clonotype was seen repeatedly, ten times or more. The chain combines TRBV6-6 with TRBJ1-5, with D possibly being TRBD1 (6 bases). This CDR3 has 18 residues. V lost 0 bases and J 0 bases, leaving 15 bases between the germline ends. Looked up from germline, CDR1 is MNHNY and CDR2 is SVGAGI (reference sequence). CDR3 sequence: CASSYSGRGRFSNQPQHF. The CDR3 DNA reads TGTGCCAGCAGTTACTCAGGCAGGGGTCGGTTTAGCAATCAGCCCCAGCATTTT.

This clonotype appeared many times. This chain connects TRBV5-1 to TRBJ2-1, with 7 bases fitting TRBD1. Unmatched junction bases numbered 12, after V lost 4 bases and J lost 8 bases. Germline loops: CDR1 SGHRS, CDR2 YFSETQ. The CDR3 loop spans 15 amino acids. CDR3 nucleotides: TGCGCCAGCAGCGCTACAGGGGAGACTTGGCATGAGCAGTTCTTC. Translating it yields CASSATGETWHEQFF.

This clonotype appeared many times. The chain couples TRBV6-2 or TRBV6-3 to TRBJ1-5; tentative D call: TRBD1 (5 bases). The CDR3 totals 17 residues. The V gene's germline CDR1 is MNHEY and CDR2 SVGEGT. The V end lost 0 bases, the J end lost 1 base, and 13 bases lay between the germline ends. For the CDR3, the DNA is TGTGCCAGCAGTTACTCGATGGGGCTCTCGAGCAATCAGCCCCAGCATTTT. This encodes CASSYSMGLSSNQPQHF.

This clonotype was observed at least ten times. The chain is built from TRBV20-1 and TRBJ1-1; no clear D gene. Germline V gives CDR1 DFQATT, CDR2 SNEGSKA (reference sequence). This CDR3 has 12 residues. V was clipped by 7 bases and J by 1 base, with 10 bases between them. CDR3 sequence (DNA): TGCAGTGGACACGCTCCGAACACTGAAGCTTTCTTT. Amino acids: CSGHAPNTEAFF.

This clonotype came up many times. The CDR3 region is CSGGNMNTEAFF. CDR3 sequence (DNA): TGCAGCGGAGGGAACATGAACACTGAAGCTTTCTTT. This rearrangement joins TRBV29-1 to TRBJ1-1; no clear D gene. The germline CDR1 and CDR2 sequences are SQVTM and ANQGSEA. Trimming removed 7 bases from V and 0 bases from J, with 9 bases in between. The CDR3 extends over 12 amino acids.

This clonotype was detected ten times or more. For the CDR3, the DNA is TGTGCCAGCAGCTCGCAGGGGCGGGATGAAAAACTGTTTTTT. Encoded protein: CASSSQGRDEKLFF. V usage is TRBV7-2 and J usage is TRBJ1-4, with D possibly being TRBD1 (6 bases). Per the germline V gene, CDR1 is SGHTA and CDR2 is FQGNSA. This CDR3 spans 14 amino acids. Trimming took off 4 bases at V and 6 bases at J, with 12 bases between the two ends.

This clonotype was counted many times. The chain carries TRBV29-1 and TRBJ1-2; D ambiguous. Germline-derived CDR1 and CDR2 are SQVTM and ANQGSEA. With 7 bases removed from V and 3 bases from J, the gap between germline ends came to 12 bases. The CDR3 is 12 amino acids. CDR3 DNA sequence: TGCAGCGGGGAGTTGGTGGACTATGGCTACACCTTC. Its protein is CSGELVDYGYTF.

This clonotype was counted at least ten times. The chain couples TRBV7-9 to TRBJ1-2, with 8 bases fitting TRBD1. The CDR3 has 15 amino acids. Germline CDR1 reads SEHNR; CDR2 reads FQNEAQ (reference sequence). V trimming: 3 bases; J trimming: 4 bases; junction bases outside the gene matches: 7. The CDR3 loop is CASSFRQGFSYGYTF. CDR3 DNA: TGTGCCAGCAGCTTCAGACAGGGGTTCAGCTATGGCTACACCTTC. Looking up the rest from reference TRBV7-9 and TRBJ1-2 gives the full variable domain: DTGVSQNPRHKITKRGQNVTFRCDPISEHNRLYWYRQTLGQGPEFLTYFQNEAQLEKSRLLSDRFSAERPKGSFSTLEIQRTEQGDSAMYLCASSFRQGFSYGYTFGSGTRLTVV.

In its sample, this clonotype was seen many times. The rearrangement joins TRBV29-1 to TRBJ2-6, with 7 bases identical to TRBD2. CDR3 length equals 15 residues. With V trimmed by 6 bases and J by 0 bases, 5 bases remained unmatched. Looked up from germline, CDR1 is SQVTM and CDR2 is ANQGSEA. The CDR3 reads CSVWGGNSGANVLTF. The CDR3, as DNA: TGCAGCGTATGGGGGGGGAACTCTGGGGCCAACGTCCTGACTTTC.